This T cell receptor beta chain is drawn from a study of molecular identifiers for immune sequencing clone quantification (dated by TCRdb to the late 2010s). A note on the overall study: For a replicate experiment, the RNA from either approximately 20,000 or 100,000 naive CD8 T cells was divided into five aliquots, and four of those aliquots went on to sequencing. The study was a methods study using CD8 T cells to benchmark molecular-identifier clustering-based TCR repertoire sequencing (MIDCIRS) and TCR RNA copy counting.

Libraries of naive CD8 T cells were built from 20,000 to 1,000,000 sorted cells, with 10%, 30% or 50% of the purified RNA used. Naive CD8 T cells were FACS-sorted as CD8+CD4-CCR7+CD45RA+ on a BD FACSAria II into RLT Plus buffer. To test detection sensitivity, Jurkat RNA equal to ten TCR copies was added to samples of about 20,000-1,000,000 naive CD8 T cells. CD8 T cells were enriched with RosetteSep CD8+ T Cell Enrichment Cocktail and Ficoll-Paque, followed by ACK red cell lysis. Concerning this clonotype: Its antigen has not been determined. A single base separates this from a much larger clone, so it may be a read error.

The paper's findings and limits, for the study overall: Spiked-in Jurkat TCR RNA (roughly 10 copies' worth), which is not part of the donor repertoire, was contained in the naive libraries. Clones above 20 RNA copies held over 98% of molecules in CMV-specific effector cells but under 1% in naive cells. Modeling gave about 3.3 recovered TCR RNA copies per cell versus 8 to 10 by digital PCR, implying approximately 30% capture efficiency. Without barcode sub-clustering, chimeric consensus sequences inflated TCR diversity; chimeras reached as high as 47%. The sizes of highly expanded clones could end up underestimated when identical TCR molecules share a barcode. Spiked-in Jurkat TCR RNA equal to a single cell's worth was reported to be detectable even within 1,100,000 naive CD8 T cells.

The CDR3 measures 16 amino acids from cysteine to phenylalanine. The retained sequence is limited to the CDR3, 48 bases, with the frame set at the first base. Library preparation used PCR. Sequencing relied on a NextSeq 500. Preparation of bulk TCR libraries followed a previously described approach, with the TCR primers listed in Table S5. Total RNA was purified with the Qiagen AllPrep DNA/RNA kit. Before analysis, reads from multiple sequencing runs of the same library were pooled. The original pipeline was this. Reads were retained only if an exact TCR constant sequence was present, and the retained reads were trimmed to 150 nt and grouped according to their 12-nt molecular barcodes. Reads inside each barcode group were sub-clustered using a 15% Levenshtein threshold, and a quality-weighted consensus sequence was constructed for each RNA molecule. Non-functional sequences were filtered out, along with any lower-count sequence sitting one edit away from another sequence. On the basis of fitting two negative binomial distributions, barcode sub-clusters with fewer than 20% of the maximum read count were discarded. TCRdb redid the processing of the public reads, applying fastp at Q25 and MiXCR, and retained in-frame beta chains. Entries that share a CDR3 protein sequence are merged under the most common genes and DNA. The V and J calls and clone size are TCRdb's, not the authors'. The sample table holds over 65,000 distinct CDR3 sequences, of which around a quarter were seen once. Less than 0.85% of the sample is in the top ten clones.

The clonotype was recovered from a human donor in good health. Some libraries in this study had Jurkat cell RNA spiked in. Sequenced input: naive CD8+ T cells from blood, with Jurkat cell RNA spiked in. The sample's cell subset or site label is to be understood as: FACS-sorted CD8+CD4-CCR7+CD45RA+ naive T cells. The chain joins TRBV12-3 or TRBV12-4 to TRBJ2-3; TRBD2 matches 9 bases in the middle. The CDR3 reads CASTPLGGTSTDTRYF. The sequenced DNA is TGTGCCAGCACCCCACTGGGGGGGACTAGCACAGATACGCGGTATTTT.